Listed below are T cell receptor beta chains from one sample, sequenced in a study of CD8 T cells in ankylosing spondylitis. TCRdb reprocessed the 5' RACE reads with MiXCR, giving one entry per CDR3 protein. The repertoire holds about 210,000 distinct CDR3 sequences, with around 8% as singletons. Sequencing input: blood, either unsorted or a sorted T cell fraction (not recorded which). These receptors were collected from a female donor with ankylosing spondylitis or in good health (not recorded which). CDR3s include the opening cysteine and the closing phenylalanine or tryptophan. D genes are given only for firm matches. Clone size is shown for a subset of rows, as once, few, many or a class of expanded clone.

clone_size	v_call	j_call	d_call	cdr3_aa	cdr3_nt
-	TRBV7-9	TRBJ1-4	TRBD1	CASSLEGTGTEKLFF	TGTGCCAGCAGCTTAGAGGGGACAGGGACTGAAAAACTGTTTTTT
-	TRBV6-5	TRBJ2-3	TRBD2	CASSYQAGGPPDTQYF	TGTGCCAGCAGTTACCAAGCGGGAGGGCCCCCAGATACGCAGTATTTT
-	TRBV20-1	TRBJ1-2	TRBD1	CCATRTGGRGYGYTF	TGCTGTGCTACTAGGACAGGGGGCCGAGGCTATGGCTACACCTTC
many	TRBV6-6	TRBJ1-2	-	CAGEDRGAYGYTF	TGTGCCGGGGAGGACCGGGGCGCCTATGGCTACACCTTC
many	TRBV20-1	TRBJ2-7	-	CSAQPSADSSYEQYF	TGCAGTGCTCAACCCAGCGCGGACAGCTCCTACGAGCAGTACTTC
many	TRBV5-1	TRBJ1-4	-	CASSLDRAEEKLFF	TGCGCCAGCAGCTTGGATAGGGCGGAAGAAAAACTGTTTTTT
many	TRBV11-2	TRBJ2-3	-	CASSLSQGVWRGGTDTQYF	TGTGCCAGCAGCTTAAGCCAGGGGGTTTGGCGGGGGGGCACAGATACGCAGTATTTT
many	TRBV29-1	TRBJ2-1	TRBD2	CSVSSGSSYNEQFF	TGCAGCGTTAGTAGCGGGAGTTCCTACAATGAGCAGTTCTTC
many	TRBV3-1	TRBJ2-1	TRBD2	CASSRDPTSVGEDEQFF	TGTGCCAGCAGCCGCGACCCGACTAGCGTAGGGGAAGATGAGCAGTTCTTC
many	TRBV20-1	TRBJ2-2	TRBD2	CSASTSDPNTGELFF	TGCAGTGCATCGACTAGCGATCCGAACACCGGGGAGCTGTTTTTT
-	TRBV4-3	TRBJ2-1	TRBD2	CASSQGQAGSYNGQFF	TGCGCCAGCAGCCAAGGTCAAGCGGGAAGTTACAATGGGCAGTTCTTC
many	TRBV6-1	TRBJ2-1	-	CASSLSGQIEVGFF	TGTGCCAGCAGCCTAAGCGGACAGATCGAGGTTGGGTTCTTC
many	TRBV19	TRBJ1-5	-	CASSLLIPGQNQPQHF	TGTGCCAGTAGTCTTCTAATACCGGGCCAAAATCAGCCCCAGCATTTT
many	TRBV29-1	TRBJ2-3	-	CSVERGRLTDTQYF	TGCAGCGTTGAGAGGGGAAGGCTCACAGATACGCAGTATTTT
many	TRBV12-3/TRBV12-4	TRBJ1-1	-	CASSTTGNTEAFF	TGTGCCAGCAGTACGACAGGGAACACTGAAGCTTTCTTT
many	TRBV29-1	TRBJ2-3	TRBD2	CSVEASGSVADTQYF	TGCAGCGTTGAAGCTAGCGGGAGTGTTGCAGATACGCAGTATTTT
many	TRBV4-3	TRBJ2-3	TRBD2	CASSQEIRAGVTDTQYF	TGCGCCAGCAGCCAAGAAATACGGGCGGGAGTAACGGATACGCAGTATTTT
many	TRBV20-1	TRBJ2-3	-	CSAQGREGTDTQYF	TGCAGTGCTCAGGGCAGGGAAGGCACAGATACGCAGTATTTT
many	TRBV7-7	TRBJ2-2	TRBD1	CASSSTGAAGELFF	TGTGCCAGCAGCAGCACAGGGGCGGCCGGGGAGCTGTTTTTT
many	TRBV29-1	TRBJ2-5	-	CSVETWDSFQETQYF	TGCAGCGTTGAGACGTGGGACTCCTTCCAAGAGACCCAGTACTTC
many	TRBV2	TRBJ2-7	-	CASGRQNPYEQYF	TGTGCCAGCGGACGGCAGAATCCTTACGAGCAGTACTTC
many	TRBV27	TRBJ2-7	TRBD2	CASSLSRTSGTYEQYF	TGTGCCAGCAGTTTATCCCGGACTAGCGGGACCTACGAGCAGTACTTC
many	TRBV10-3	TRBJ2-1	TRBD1	CAIKRTGTNEQFF	TGTGCCATCAAGCGGACAGGGACCAATGAGCAGTTCTTC
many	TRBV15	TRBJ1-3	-	CATSRDVGAGNTIYF	TGTGCCACCAGCAGAGATGTCGGTGCTGGAAACACCATATATTTT
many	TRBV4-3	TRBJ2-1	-	CASSQDGADASYNEQFF	TGCGCCAGCAGCCAAGATGGGGCGGACGCCTCCTACAATGAGCAGTTCTTC
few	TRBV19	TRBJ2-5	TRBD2	CASSPPVAGDGEETQYF	TGTGCCAGTAGCCCCCCGGTAGCGGGAGATGGCGAAGAGACCCAGTACTTC
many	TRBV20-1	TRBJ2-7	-	CSARAVHYEQYF	TGCAGTGCTAGAGCGGTCCACTACGAGCAGTACTTC
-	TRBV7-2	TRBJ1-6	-	CASSPGGRGDPSLHF	TGTGCCAGCAGCCCTGGCGGCAGGGGCGACCCGTCCCTCCACTTT
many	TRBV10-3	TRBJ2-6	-	CAIRPGTGANVLTF	TGTGCCATCAGGCCCGGCACCGGGGCCAACGTCCTGACTTTC
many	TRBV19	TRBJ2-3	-	CASSWRTRPSTDTQYF	TGTGCCAGTAGCTGGAGGACCCGCCCTAGCACAGATACGCAGTATTTT
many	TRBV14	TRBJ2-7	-	CASSFMGGTYEQYF	TGTGCCAGCAGCTTTATGGGGGGCACCTACGAGCAGTACTTC
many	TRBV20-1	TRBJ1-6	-	CSARDQPKQLGNSPLHF	TGCAGTGCTAGAGATCAGCCAAAACAGCTCGGGAATTCACCCCTCCACTTT
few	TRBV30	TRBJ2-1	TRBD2	CAWSEGRESNEQFF	TGTGCCTGGAGTGAAGGGCGGGAGTCGAATGAGCAGTTCTTC
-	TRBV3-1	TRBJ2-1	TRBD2	CASSQDEEREGNNEQFF	TGTGCCAGCAGCCAAGATGAGGAGCGGGAGGGGAACAATGAGCAGTTCTTC
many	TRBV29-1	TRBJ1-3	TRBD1	CSVAGLGAGTVSGNTIYF	TGCAGCGTTGCGGGGTTGGGTGCTGGGACAGTCTCTGGAAACACCATATATTTT
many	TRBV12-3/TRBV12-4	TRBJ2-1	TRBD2	CASSPGGLAGNNEQFF	TGTGCCAGCAGCCCTGGGGGACTAGCGGGAAACAATGAGCAGTTCTTC